The 17 T cell receptor beta chains listed next were all sequenced from one sample in a study of blood T cell repertoires in COVID-19. The protocol was immunoSEQ multiplex PCR, while the TCRdb copy is restricted to in-frame clones and leaves out a portion. The table has about 330,000 clones, more than 70% seen once. The sequencing input was peripheral blood. These receptors were obtained from a woman aged 45-65 years with acute or convalescent COVID-19.

This chain uses TRBV2 with TRBJ2-7; no clear D gene. The CDR3 consists of 11 residues. Trimming removed 5 bases at V and 3 bases at J, with 5 bases between. The germline CDR1 and CDR2 sequences are SNHLY and FYNNEI. The CDR3 coding sequence is TGTGCCAGCAGTTACAGCTACGAGCAGTACTTC. Protein sequence: CASSYSYEQYF.

The V call is TRBV7-3, the J call TRBJ2-2, with no clear D. Looked up from germline, CDR1 is SGHTA and CDR2 is FQGTGA. V was cut by 2 bases and J by 2 bases, with 9 bases left in between. The CDR3 is 15 residues long. The DNA for the CDR3 is TGTGCCAGCAGCTTACATACAGCAAACACCGGGGAGCTGTTTTTT. Residues: CASSLHTANTGELFF. The entire variable domain, with the rest obtained from reference TRBV7-3 and TRBJ2-2, is as follows: GAGVSQTPSNKVTEKGKYVELRCDPISGHTALYWYRQSLGQGPEFLIYFQGTGAADDSGLPNDRFFAVRPEGSVSTLKIQRTERGDSAVYLCASSLHTANTGELFFGEGSRLTVL.

This CDR3 reads CASSRRVWGEQETQYF. CDR3 nucleotide sequence: TGCGCCAGCAGCCGAAGAGTTTGGGGGGAACAAGAGACCCAGTACTTC. V gene TRBV4-3 combines with J gene TRBJ2-5; TRBD2 might be the D (6 bases). The V end lost 4 bases, the J end lost 2 bases, and 17 bases lay between the germline ends. The CDR3 is 16 residues long. Germline V lookup: CDR1 LGHNA, CDR2 YSLEER.

This rearrangement joins TRBV5-1 to TRBJ2-4; maybe TRBD1 (5 bases). The CDR3 extends over 14 amino acids. The V end lost 5 bases, the J end lost 0 bases, and 9 bases lay between the germline ends. The germline V gene encodes CDR1 SGHRS and CDR2 YFSETQ. The CDR3: CASSPTVAKNIQYF. The CDR3 coding sequence is TGCGCCAGCAGTCCGACAGTAGCCAAAAACATTCAGTACTTC.

The chain combines TRBV3-1 (or the pseudogene TRBV3-2) with TRBJ2-2; possibly TRBD1 for D (6 bases). The CDR3 extends over 14 amino acids. The V end was cut by 4 bases, the J end by 1 base, with 7 bases between. Germline CDR1 and CDR2: LGHDT and YNNKEL (reference sequence). The CDR3 DNA reads as TGTGCCAGCAGCCCGACAGGGAACACCGGGGAGCTGTTTTTT. Translated, it gives CASSPTGNTGELFF.

The chain couples TRBV18 to TRBJ1-5; 9 positions match TRBD1. The germline gives CDR1 KGHSH, CDR2 LQKENI. The CDR3 sequence is 17 residues long. Trimming removed 3 bases from V and 4 bases from J; junction bases left unmatched: 10. The CDR3 coding sequence is TGTGCCAGCTCACCCCTAGGGGGACAGGGAAGAAATCAGCCCCAGCATTTT. Its protein product is CASSPLGGQGRNQPQHF. Together with reference TRBV18 and TRBJ1-5, the CDR3 gives the full variable domain: NAGVMQNPRHLVRRRGQEARLRCSPMKGHSHVYWYRQLPEEGLKFMVYLQKENIIDESGMPKERFSAEFPKEGPSILRIQQVVRGDSAAYFCASSPLGGQGRNQPQHFGDGTRLSIL.

In this sample, this clone turned up a few times. The chain joins TRBV29-1 to TRBJ1-1; 9 positions match TRBD1. Germline values: CDR1 SQVTM, CDR2 ANQGSEA. This CDR3 comprises 14 residues. V lost 6 bases, J lost 1 base, and 6 bases stayed unmatched. In DNA form, the CDR3 reads TGCAGCGTGTACAGGGGGCCGGAGAACACTGAAGCTTTCTTT. As protein: CSVYRGPENTEAFF. Looking up the rest from reference TRBV29-1 and TRBJ1-1 gives the full variable domain: SAVISQKPSRDICQRGTSLTIQCQVDSQVTMMFWYRQQPGQSLTLIATANQGSEATYESGFVIDKFPISRPNLTFSTLTVSNMSPEDSSIYLCSVYRGPENTEAFFGQGTRLTVV.

The rearrangement joins TRBV2 to TRBJ1-4, with TRBD1 as a possible D gene (5 bases). This CDR3 is 13 amino acids long. Germline loops: CDR1 SNHLY, CDR2 FYNNEI. Trimming shortened V by 10 bases and J by 4 bases, and 13 bases separated the two germline ends. For the CDR3, the DNA is TGTGCCATCCAGCGGGGGTTTAATGAAAAACTGTTTTTT. Translating gives CAIQRGFNEKLFF.

The chain joins TRBV30 to TRBJ1-2; D is uncertain. Deletions cut 3 bases from V and 7 bases from J, with 15 bases between. CDR3 size: 13 residues. CDR1 and CDR2 from the germline V gene are GTSNPN and SVGIG (reference sequence). CDR3 in DNA: TGTGCCTGGAGCCGACCCGTGGAGTCTGGCTACACCTTC. It encodes CAWSRPVESGYTF.

The CDR3 loop is CASSSYDGGNNEQFF. The CDR3 DNA sequence: TGTGCCAGCAGCTCATACGATGGGGGGAACAATGAGCAGTTCTTC. V and J are TRBV11-2 and TRBJ2-1; D is perhaps TRBD2 (6 bases). There are 15 residues in the CDR3. Trimming took 4 bases from V and 5 from J, leaving 15 bases between them. Germline V CDR1 and CDR2: SGHAT, FQNNGV.

V is TRBV7-9 and J is TRBJ1-1; D remains unclear. The V gene lost 0 bases and the J gene lost 5 bases, with 7 bases spanning the gap. Germline CDR1 reads SEHNR; CDR2 reads FQNEAQ (reference sequence). CDR3 size: 13 residues. The CDR3 DNA sequence: TGTGCCAGCAGCTTAGCCCTAGCGACTGAAGCTTTCTTT. Encoded protein: CASSLALATEAFF.

This clone has a single count. V and J are TRBV6-1 and TRBJ2-7, with 11 bases lining up with TRBD2. Germline V lookup: CDR1 MNHNS, CDR2 SASEGT. Losses at the gene ends were 6 bases for V and 3 bases for J; bases not matched to a gene: 4. This CDR3 contains 14 residues. The CDR3 nucleotides read TGTGCCAGCAGCCTAGCGGGAGGCGACTACGAGCAGTACTTC. Encoded protein: CASSLAGGDYEQYF.

CDR3 DNA sequence: TGTGCCAGCTCACCGACCCCACAGGCTTCGTGGGGAAACACCATATATTTT. Its protein is CASSPTPQASWGNTIYF. The V gene is TRBV18, the J gene TRBJ1-3; a weak D match, TRBD1 (5 bases). Deletions cut 3 bases from V and 4 bases from J, with 19 bases between. The CDR3 extends over 17 amino acids. Looked up from germline, CDR1 is KGHSH and CDR2 is LQKENI.

This clone was seen a single time. The rearrangement links TRBV19 to TRBJ1-5; D uncertain. This CDR3 contains 14 residues. V dropped 8 bases and J dropped 0 bases, with 11 bases sitting between them. The germline V gene encodes CDR1 LNHDA and CDR2 SQIVND (reference sequence). CDR3 bases: TGTGCCAGTTCTGATAGTCTTAGCAATCAGCCCCAGCATTTT. Its protein product is CASSDSLSNQPQHF.

This chain connects TRBV12-3 or TRBV12-4 to TRBJ2-1; perhaps TRBD2 as D (7 bases). The CDR3 is made up of 12 amino acids. The DNA for the CDR3 is TGTGTTGGGGGGAGGGACACGGGAGAGCAGTTCTTC. The encoded protein is CVGGRDTGEQFF.

The chain uses TRBV6-1 and TRBJ2-3, with 7 bases lining up with TRBD2. Trimming at V came to 1 base and at J to 2 bases, leaving 3 bases not matched to a gene. CDR1 and CDR2 (germline): MNHNS, SASEGT. The CDR3 has 15 amino acids. The CDR3 region has the DNA TGTGCCAGCAGTGAAGGGGAGCGGGACACAGATACGCAGTATTTT. Amino acids: CASSEGERDTDTQYF.

V usage is TRBV27 and J usage is TRBJ2-7; possible D gene TRBD2, 6 bases. CDR3 length: 16 amino acids. V was pared by 4 bases and J by 4 bases, with 20 bases between. CDR1 and CDR2 from the germline V gene are MNHEY and SMNVEV (reference sequence). The CDR3 DNA follows: TGTGCCAGCAGTTATGGACACGGATCGGGGGTTTACGAGCAGTACTTC. Amino acid sequence: CASSYGHGSGVYEQYF.